Following are 30 T cell receptor beta chains from one sample sequenced in a study of blood T cell repertoires in COVID-19. Produced via immunoSEQ multiplex PCR; TCRdb's table is partial and in-frame only. The table lists about 300,000 clones, about nine tenths of them singletons. Sequencing was carried out using peripheral blood. The receptor source for this set is a woman in her twenties or thirties with COVID-19, enrolled during active disease.

The chain has TRBV6-5 and TRBJ2-7; D is possibly TRBD2 (5 bases). V shed 6 bases and J shed 0 bases, with 15 bases lying between them. CDR3 length equals 15 residues. Germline loops: CDR1 MNHEY, CDR2 SVGAGI. As DNA, the CDR3 is TGTGCCAGCAGCAGAACCGGGGTCGGCTCCTACGAGCAGTACGTC. This encodes CASSRTGVGSYEQYV.

This chain links TRBV6-5 with TRBJ2-7; tentatively, D is TRBD1 (6 bases). Germline V gene data show CDR1 as MNHEY and CDR2 as SVGAGI. The V gene lost 7 bases and the J gene lost 2 bases, with 12 bases spanning the gap. The CDR3 is 13 amino acids. The CDR3 nucleotides are TGTGCCAGCATGACAGGCTACACCTACGAGCAGTACGTC. Translation: CASMTGYTYEQYV.

This clone appeared many times. V usage is TRBV6-1 and J usage is TRBJ2-1; possibly TRBD1 for D (6 bases). In germline, CDR1 is MNHNS, CDR2 SASEGT. Trimming shortened V by 2 bases and J by 0 bases, and 8 bases separated the two germline ends. The CDR3 sequence is 15 residues long. The CDR3 loop is CASSEKDSSYNEQFF. The CDR3 nucleotides read TGTGCCAGCAGTGAAAAGGACAGCTCCTACAATGAGCAGTTCTTC.

The chain couples TRBV19 to TRBJ1-1; 7 bases match TRBD1. CDR3 length equals 13 residues. V was pared by 4 bases and J by 7 bases, with 6 bases of the junction left unmatched. Germline V gene sequence: CDR1 LNHDA, CDR2 SQIVND (reference sequence). The CDR3 DNA reads TGTGCCAGTAGTAGGGGACAGACACTTGAAGCTTTCTTT. Protein sequence: CASSRGQTLEAFF.

The chain uses TRBV7-2 and TRBJ2-5; TRBD2 agrees at 8 bases. With 2 bases clipped from V and 5 bases from J, the junction kept 10 bases outside the gene matches. CDR1 and CDR2 from the germline V gene are SGHTA and FQGNSA. This CDR3 spans 16 amino acids. The CDR3 nucleotides are TGTGCCAGCAGCTTAAGCACTAGCGGTCCTACGGAGACCCAGTACTTC. Translation: CASSLSTSGPTETQYF.

The chain couples TRBV7-2 to TRBJ1-2; weak D call: TRBD1 (5 bases). Germline CDR1 reads SGHTA; CDR2 reads FQGNSA. V lost 0 bases, J lost 5 bases, and 7 bases lay in between. The CDR3 consists of 13 residues. The CDR3 nucleotides read TGTGCCAGCAGCTTAGCGACAGAGTATGGCTACACCTTC. It codes for CASSLATEYGYTF.

The J gene is TRBJ2-2, the V gene TRBV4-1, with a possible D match to TRBD2 (6 bases). Trimming took off 5 bases at V and 3 bases at J, with 13 bases between the two ends. The CDR3 consists of 15 residues. Germline V gene lookup returns CDR1 MGHRA and CDR2 YSYEKL. In DNA, the CDR3 is TGCGCCAGCAGCGGAAGAACGGGGGACACCGGGGAGCTGTTTTTT. Amino acids: CASSGRTGDTGELFF.

The chain links TRBV24-1 to TRBJ1-5; TRBD1 might be the D (6 bases). This CDR3 region has 15 residues. V dropped 9 bases and J dropped 2 bases, with 16 bases sitting between them. CDR1 and CDR2 (germline): KGHDR, SFDVKD. The CDR3 loop is CATGQGRRGNQPQHF. CDR3 bases: TGTGCCACCGGCCAGGGGCGAAGGGGCAATCAGCCCCAGCATTTT.

The chain joins TRBV6-2 or TRBV6-3 to TRBJ2-7; D not resolved. CDR3 length equals 14 residues. V was cut by 0 bases and J by 4 bases, with 10 bases left in between. Germline V CDR1 and CDR2: MNHEY, SVGEGT. Here the CDR3 reads CASSYSPVGYEQYV. The CDR3, as DNA: TGTGCCAGCAGTTACTCCCCCGTCGGGTACGAGCAGTACGTC.

The rearrangement uses TRBV11-2 and TRBJ2-1, with a possible D match to TRBD2 (6 bases). The CDR3 runs to 16 residues. Trimming removed 5 bases from V and 3 bases from J, with 17 bases in between. The germline CDR1 and CDR2 sequences are SGHAT and FQNNGV. The CDR3 loop is CASSVGTSQIYNEQFF. The CDR3 bases are TGTGCCAGCAGCGTCGGGACTTCTCAGATCTACAATGAGCAGTTCTTC.

Worth noting for this clone: Other DNA sequences in the sample encode the same CDR3. The gene calls are TRBV19 and TRBJ2-1; the match to TRBD1 covers 7 bases. This CDR3 contains 15 residues. Germline values: CDR1 LNHDA, CDR2 SQIVND (reference sequence). Trimming at V came to 4 bases and at J to 2 bases, leaving 5 bases not matched to a gene. The CDR3: CASSTRQGPYNEQFF. In DNA form, the CDR3 reads TGTGCCAGTAGTACCCGACAGGGTCCCTACAATGAGCAGTTCTTC.

This clone was observed once. The V gene is TRBV4-1, the J gene TRBJ1-1; D unclear. CDR3 length: 18 residues. V was cut by 0 bases and J by 0 bases, with 17 bases left in between. Germline CDR1 reads MGHRA; CDR2 reads YSYEKL. The CDR3 DNA reads TGCGCCAGCAGCCAAGATTCGTGGTCGGGTTCAGTGAACACTGAAGCTTTCTTT. Translated: CASSQDSWSGSVNTEAFF.

The chain employs TRBV6-5 and TRBJ2-7; 8 bases line up with TRBD1. The CDR3 extends over 15 amino acids. Losses at the gene ends were 6 bases for V and 3 bases for J; bases not matched to a gene: 10. Germline CDR1 reads MNHEY; CDR2 reads SVGAGI. CDR3 sequence reads: CASSHRTGSRYEQYV. The DNA for the CDR3 is TGTGCCAGCAGCCACCGGACAGGGAGTCGCTACGAGCAGTACGTC.

The chain is built from TRBV7-6 and TRBJ2-1; 12 bases are a match to TRBD2. After removal of 5 bases from V and 9 bases from J, the junction contained 8 bases not matched to a gene. The CDR3 has 15 amino acids. CDR1 is SGHVS and CDR2 is FNYEAQ in the germline V gene. The DNA for the CDR3 is TGTGCCAGCAGCCCTCTAGCGGGGGGGCAGGGTGAGCAGTTCTTC. It codes for CASSPLAGGQGEQFF.

This chain uses TRBV6-5 with TRBJ1-1; D gene uncertain. Per germline, CDR1 MNHEY and CDR2 SVGAGI. Trimming cost V 6 bases and J 3 bases, with 11 bases left between them. This CDR3 region has 13 residues. This CDR3 is CASSPGIHTEAFF. CDR3 DNA sequence: TGTGCCAGCAGCCCCGGGATCCACACTGAAGCTTTCTTT.

The chain recombines TRBV21-1 with TRBJ1-1; the table's TRBD1 call for D was not verified on the DNA. TRBV21-1 is annotated as a pseudogene. The CDR3 spans 14 residues. The CDR3 coding sequence is TGTGCCAGCATCTCTGGACAGGGTCTAGTTGAAGCTTTCTTT. Residues: CASISGQGLVEAFF.

In this sample, this clone turned up once. The gene calls are TRBV6-2 or TRBV6-3 and TRBJ1-1; 9 bases align to TRBD1. Germline values: CDR1 MNHEY, CDR2 SVGEGT. The junction had 8 bases not matched to a gene; V was cut back by 5 bases and J by 4 bases. The CDR3 is 15 amino acids. For the CDR3, the DNA is TGTGCCAGCAGTCCGGGACAGGGTTGGAGCACTGAAGCTTTCTTT. This codes for CASSPGQGWSTEAFF.

The chain employs TRBV6-2 or TRBV6-3 and TRBJ2-3, with 9 bases fitting TRBD2. This CDR3 contains 15 residues. V dropped 6 bases and J dropped 5; count of bases not matched to a gene: 9. CDR1 is MNHEY and CDR2 is SVGEGT in the germline V gene. Written as DNA, the CDR3 is TGTGCCAGCAGCCGCGGGGGGGGCACCAGAGATACGCAGTATTTT. Protein product: CASSRGGGTRDTQYF.

The V call is TRBV2, the J call TRBJ1-5; tentatively, D is TRBD1 (5 bases). The V end was cut by 6 bases, the J end by 0 bases, with 12 bases between. This CDR3 is built from 15 residues. Germline-derived CDR1 and CDR2 are SNHLY and FYNNEI. The CDR3 region has the DNA TGTGCCAGCAGGTTCGGGGGTTATAGCAATCAGCCCCAGCATTTT. This sequence encodes CASRFGGYSNQPQHF.

V usage is TRBV5-1 and J usage is TRBJ1-2, with TRBD1 matching 8 bases. This CDR3 has 14 amino acids. V lost 4 bases to trimming and J lost 4 bases; unmatched junction nucleotides: 6. The germline V gene has CDR1 SGHRS and CDR2 YFSETQ. CDR3 residues: CASSQTGAGYGYTF. DNA of the CDR3: TGCGCCAGCAGCCAGACAGGGGCGGGCTATGGCTACACCTTC.

The rearrangement uses TRBV19 and TRBJ2-7, with 11 positions matching TRBD1. The CDR3 is made up of 15 amino acids. Germline V gene sequence: CDR1 LNHDA, CDR2 SQIVND (reference sequence). The ends lost 5 bases at V and 5 bases at J; junction bases unmatched: 8. CDR3 residues: CASSFAGQGVDEQYF. CDR3 coding DNA: TGTGCCAGTAGTTTCGCGGGACAGGGGGTGGACGAGCAGTACTTC.

The chain is built from TRBV6-2 or TRBV6-3 and TRBJ2-7; D perhaps matches TRBD2 (5 bases). Germline lookup yields CDR1 MNHEY and CDR2 SVGEGT. The V and J ends lost 2 bases and 10 bases respectively, with 18 bases between them. The CDR3 extends over 14 amino acids. The CDR3 reads CASSYVGTAVVQYV. The CDR3 nucleotides are TGTGCCAGCAGTTACGTAGGCACAGCGGTCGTTCAGTACGTC.

The chain links TRBV24-1 to TRBJ2-3, with 8 nucleotides matching TRBD1. Per germline, CDR1 KGHDR and CDR2 SFDVKD. The CDR3 consists of 16 residues. V was pared by 2 bases and J by 4 bases, with 7 bases of the junction left unmatched. The DNA of the CDR3 is TGTGCCACCAGTGATTCCCCAGGGGGCGGGGCAGATACGCAGTATTTT. Translation: CATSDSPGGGADTQYF.

The chain has TRBV2 and TRBJ2-3; 11 positions match TRBD2. V gave up 1 base and J gave up 2 bases; unmatched junction bases: 2. Germline CDR1 SNHLY, CDR2 FYNNEI. CDR3 length: 16 residues. CDR3 sequence reads: CASSEELAGDTDTQYF. As DNA, the CDR3 is TGTGCCAGCAGTGAAGAACTAGCGGGGGACACAGATACGCAGTATTTT.

The rearrangement joins TRBV2 to TRBJ2-1; weak D call: TRBD2 (6 bases). The V end was cut by 2 bases, the J end by 4 bases, with 12 bases between. The V gene's germline CDR1 is SNHLY and CDR2 FYNNEI. This CDR3 is 15 amino acids long. CDR3 sequence reads: CASSEKRAHYNEQFF. CDR3 in DNA: TGTGCCAGCAGTGAAAAGCGGGCCCATTACAATGAGCAGTTCTTC.

The chain combines TRBV20-1 with TRBJ1-1, with D perhaps matching TRBD1 (6 bases). V lost 3 bases to trimming and J lost 3 bases, with 14 bases between them. The germline V gene has CDR1 DFQATT and CDR2 SNEGSKA (reference sequence). The CDR3 runs to 14 residues. The CDR3, as DNA: TGCAGTGCTAGTCCCTGGGACACAGACACTGAAGCTTTCTTT. Protein product: CSASPWDTDTEAFF.

This clone was recorded only once. The V call is TRBV28, the J call TRBJ2-2; D is possibly TRBD1 (5 bases). There are 13 residues in the CDR3. Germline V gives CDR1 MDHEN, CDR2 SYDVKM. Trimming left V 7 bases short and J 4 bases short, with 10 bases between. Here the CDR3 reads CASKDTTTGELFF. The CDR3 DNA follows: TGTGCCAGCAAGGACACCACCACCGGGGAGCTGTTTTTT.

The gene calls are TRBV7-9 and TRBJ2-1, with 7 bases lining up with TRBD1. This CDR3 has 15 amino acids. The J segment lost 7 bases and the V segment lost 3 bases, leaving 9 bases of the junction unmatched. CDR1 SEHNR and CDR2 FQNEAQ come from the germline V gene (reference sequence). The DNA for the CDR3 is TGTGCCAGCAGCTTTGCGAGGGGGCGCCAGAATGAGCAGTTCTTC. Translation: CASSFARGRQNEQFF.

Only a few counts were recorded for this clone. V is TRBV5-1 and J is TRBJ1-4, with D perhaps TRBD1 (5 bases). CDR3 size: 15 residues. Germline assignment: CDR1 SGHRS and CDR2 YFSETQ. V dropped 0 bases and J dropped 3 bases, with 9 bases sitting between them. Written as DNA, the CDR3 is TGCGCCAGCAGCTTGGAGGGGTCGGCTAATGAAAAACTGTTTTTT. Protein sequence: CASSLEGSANEKLFF.

The chain employs TRBV6-5 and TRBJ2-1; 10 bases align to TRBD2. This CDR3 has 15 amino acids. V was clipped by 4 bases and J by 8 bases; unmatched bases: 8. Germline V lookup: CDR1 MNHEY, CDR2 SVGAGI. This chain's CDR3 is CASSFTSGAGYEQFF. In nucleotides, the CDR3 is TGTGCCAGCAGTTTTACTAGCGGGGCTGGGTATGAGCAGTTCTTC.